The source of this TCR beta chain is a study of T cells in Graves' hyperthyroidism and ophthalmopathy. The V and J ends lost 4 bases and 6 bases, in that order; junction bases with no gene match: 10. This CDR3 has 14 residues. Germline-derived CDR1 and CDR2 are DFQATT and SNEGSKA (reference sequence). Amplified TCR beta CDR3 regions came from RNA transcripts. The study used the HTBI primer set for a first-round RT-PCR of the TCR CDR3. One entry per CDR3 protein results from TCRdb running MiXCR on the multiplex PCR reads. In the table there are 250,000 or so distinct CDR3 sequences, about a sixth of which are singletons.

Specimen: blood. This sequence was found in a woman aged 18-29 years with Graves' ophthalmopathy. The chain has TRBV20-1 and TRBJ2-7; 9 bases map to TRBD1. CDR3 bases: TGCAGTGCTACGGGGACAGGGAGTAGGTTCGAGCAGTACGTC. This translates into CSATGTGSRFEQYV.